This T cell receptor beta chain was sequenced for a study of T cells in women clearing cervical HPV infection. On this clone: The read is 3 residues too short to cover the CDR3 end, so that end is filled in from the germline J gene. This same CDR3 is encoded by further DNA sequences in the sample.

The V gene's germline CDR1 is SGHTA and CDR2 FQGNSA. CDR3 length: 14 amino acids. V was pared by 6 bases and J by 6 bases, with 10 bases of the junction left unmatched. Only in-frame clones appear in the TCRdb table, and some are missing; sequencing was by immunoSEQ multiplex PCR. There are approximately 31,000 clones in the sample, with about 3% held by the top ten. The sample consisted of blood buffy coat. This receptor was identified in a woman between 18 and 70 years old with a cervical HPV16 infection that either progressed to CIN3+ or cleared (not recorded which). The chain has TRBV7-2 and TRBJ2-7; 8 positions match TRBD2. The CDR3 protein is CASRAGVLYGEQYF. Partial CDR3 DNA: TGTGCCAGCAGAGCGGGGGTGCTCTACGGCGAG. Variable domain in full (rest from reference TRBV7-2 and TRBJ2-7): GAGVSQSPSNKVTEKGKDVELRCDPISGHTALYWYRQSLGQGLEFLIYFQGNSAPDKSGLPSDRFSAERTGGSVSTLTIQRTQQEDSAVYLCASRAGVLYGEQYFGPGTRLTVT.